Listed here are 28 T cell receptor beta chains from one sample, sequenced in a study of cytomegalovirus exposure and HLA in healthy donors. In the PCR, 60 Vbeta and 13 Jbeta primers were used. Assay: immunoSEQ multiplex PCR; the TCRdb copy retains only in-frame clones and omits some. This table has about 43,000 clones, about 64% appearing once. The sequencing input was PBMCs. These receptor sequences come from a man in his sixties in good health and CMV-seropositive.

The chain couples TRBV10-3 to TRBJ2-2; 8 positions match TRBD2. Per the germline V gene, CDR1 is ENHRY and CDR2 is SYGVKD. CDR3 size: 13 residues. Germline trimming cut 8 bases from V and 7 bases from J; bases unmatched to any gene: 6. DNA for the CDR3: TGTGCCATCTCGGGGGGGGCGAACGGGGAGCTGTTTTTT. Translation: CAISGGANGELFF.

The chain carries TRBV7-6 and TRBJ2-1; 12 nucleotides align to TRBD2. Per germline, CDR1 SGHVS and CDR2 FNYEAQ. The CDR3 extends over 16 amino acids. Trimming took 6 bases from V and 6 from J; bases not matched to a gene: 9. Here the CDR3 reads CASSSALAGGVNEQFF. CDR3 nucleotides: TGTGCCAGCAGTTCAGCTCTAGCGGGAGGGGTCAATGAGCAGTTCTTC.

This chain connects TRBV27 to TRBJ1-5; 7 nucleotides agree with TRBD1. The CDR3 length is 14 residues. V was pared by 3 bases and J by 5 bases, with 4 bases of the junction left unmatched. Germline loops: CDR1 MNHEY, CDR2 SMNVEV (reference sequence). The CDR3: CASSFAGGYQPQHF. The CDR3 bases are TGTGCCAGCAGTTTTGCAGGGGGTTATCAGCCCCAGCATTTT.

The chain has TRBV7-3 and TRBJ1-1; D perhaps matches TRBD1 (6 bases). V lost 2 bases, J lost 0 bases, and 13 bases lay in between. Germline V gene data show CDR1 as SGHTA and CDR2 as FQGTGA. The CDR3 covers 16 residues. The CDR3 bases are TGTGCCAGCAGCTTAGGGGGCCAGGGTCTGAACACTGAAGCTTTCTTT. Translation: CASSLGGQGLNTEAFF.

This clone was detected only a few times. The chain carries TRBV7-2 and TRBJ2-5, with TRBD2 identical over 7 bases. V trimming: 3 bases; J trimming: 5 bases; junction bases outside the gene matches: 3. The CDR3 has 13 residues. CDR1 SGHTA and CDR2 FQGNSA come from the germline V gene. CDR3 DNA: TGTGCCAGCAGCTTCGGGGGGTCGGAGACCCAGTACTTC. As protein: CASSFGGSETQYF.

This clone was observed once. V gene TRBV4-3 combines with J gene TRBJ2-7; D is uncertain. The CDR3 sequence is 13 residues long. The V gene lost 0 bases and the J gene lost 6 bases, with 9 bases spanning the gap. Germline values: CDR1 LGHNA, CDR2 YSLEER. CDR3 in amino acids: CASSQDLKREQYF. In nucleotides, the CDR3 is TGCGCCAGCAGCCAAGACCTCAAGCGCGAGCAGTACTTC.

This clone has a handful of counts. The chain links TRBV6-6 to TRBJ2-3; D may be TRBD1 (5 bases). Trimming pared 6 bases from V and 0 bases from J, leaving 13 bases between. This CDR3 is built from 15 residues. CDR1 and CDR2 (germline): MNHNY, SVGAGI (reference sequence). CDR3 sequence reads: CASSPTVPSTDTQYF. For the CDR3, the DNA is TGTGCCAGCAGCCCGACAGTCCCGAGCACAGATACGCAGTATTTT.

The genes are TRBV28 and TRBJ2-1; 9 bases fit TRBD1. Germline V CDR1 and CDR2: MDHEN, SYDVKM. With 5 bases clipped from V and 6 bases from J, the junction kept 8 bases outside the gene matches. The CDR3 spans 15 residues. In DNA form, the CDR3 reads TGTGCCAGCAGTAGCTCCGGGACAGGGCGCAATGAGCAGTTCTTC. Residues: CASSSSGTGRNEQFF.

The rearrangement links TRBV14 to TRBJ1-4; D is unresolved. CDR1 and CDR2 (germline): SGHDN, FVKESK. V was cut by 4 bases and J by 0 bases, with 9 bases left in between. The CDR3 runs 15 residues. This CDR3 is CASSRQKSTNEKLFF. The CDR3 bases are TGTGCCAGCAGCCGCCAGAAGTCAACTAATGAAAAACTGTTTTTT. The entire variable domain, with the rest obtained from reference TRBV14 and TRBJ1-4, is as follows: EAGVTQFPSHSVIEKGQTVTLRCDPISGHDNLYWYRRVMGKEIKFLLHFVKESKQDESGMPNNRFLAERTGGTYSTLKVQPAELEDSGVYFCASSRQKSTNEKLFFGSGTQLSVL.

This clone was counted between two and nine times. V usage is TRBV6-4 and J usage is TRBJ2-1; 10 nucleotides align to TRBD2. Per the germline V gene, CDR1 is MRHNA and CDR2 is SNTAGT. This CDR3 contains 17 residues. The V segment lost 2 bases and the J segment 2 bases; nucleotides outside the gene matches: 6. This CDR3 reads CASSDRASGSTYNEQFF. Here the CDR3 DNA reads TGTGCCAGCAGTGACAGGGCTAGCGGGAGTACCTACAATGAGCAGTTCTTC.

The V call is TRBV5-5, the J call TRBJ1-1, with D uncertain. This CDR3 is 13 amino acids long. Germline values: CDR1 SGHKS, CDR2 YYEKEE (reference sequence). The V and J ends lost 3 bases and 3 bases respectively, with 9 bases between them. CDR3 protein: CASSSHGDTEAFF. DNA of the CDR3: TGTGCCAGCAGCTCCCACGGGGACACTGAAGCTTTCTTT.

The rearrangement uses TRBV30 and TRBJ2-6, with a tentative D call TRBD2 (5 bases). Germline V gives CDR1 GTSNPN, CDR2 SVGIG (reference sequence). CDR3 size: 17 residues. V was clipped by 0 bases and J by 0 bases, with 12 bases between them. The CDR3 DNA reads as TGTGCCTGGAGTGTACTAAACGGAGGCTCTGGGGCCAACGTCCTGACTTTC. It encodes CAWSVLNGGSGANVLTF.

The CDR3 DNA follows: TGCAGCGTTGGGGGATCCGGGACAGGGCGTAAGAGCTACACCTTC. Translating it yields CSVGGSGTGRKSYTF. The J gene is TRBJ1-2, the V gene TRBV29-1; 9 positions match TRBD1. With V trimmed by 4 bases and J by 9 bases, 15 bases remained unmatched. CDR1 is SQVTM and CDR2 is ANQGSEA in the germline V gene. The CDR3 loop spans 15 amino acids.

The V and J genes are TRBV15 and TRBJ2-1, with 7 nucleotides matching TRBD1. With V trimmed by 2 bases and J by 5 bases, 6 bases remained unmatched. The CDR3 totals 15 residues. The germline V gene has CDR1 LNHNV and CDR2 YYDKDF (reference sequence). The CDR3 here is CATSRRRDRDNEQFF. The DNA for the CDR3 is TGTGCCACCAGCAGACGCAGGGACAGAGACAATGAGCAGTTCTTC. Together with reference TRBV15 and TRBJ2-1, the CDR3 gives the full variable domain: DAMVIQNPRYQVTQFGKPVTLSCSQTLNHNVMYWYQQKSSQAPKLLFHYYDKDFNNEADTPDNFQSRRPNTSFCFLDIRSPGLGDTAMYLCATSRRRDRDNEQFFGPGTRLTVL.

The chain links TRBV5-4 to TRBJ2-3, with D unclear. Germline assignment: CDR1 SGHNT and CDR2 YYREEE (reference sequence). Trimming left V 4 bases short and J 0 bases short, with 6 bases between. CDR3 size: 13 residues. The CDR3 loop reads CASSVTSTDTQYF. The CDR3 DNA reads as TGTGCCAGCAGCGTCACTAGCACAGATACGCAGTATTTT.

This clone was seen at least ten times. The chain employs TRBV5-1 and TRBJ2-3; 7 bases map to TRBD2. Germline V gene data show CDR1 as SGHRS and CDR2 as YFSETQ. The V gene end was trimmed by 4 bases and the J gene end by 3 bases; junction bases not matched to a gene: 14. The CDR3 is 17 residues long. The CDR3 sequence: CASSRLGVAGPTDTQYF. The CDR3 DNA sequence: TGCGCCAGCAGCCGTCTGGGGGTAGCGGGCCCAACAGATACGCAGTATTTT. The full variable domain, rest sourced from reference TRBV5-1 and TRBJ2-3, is KAGVTQTPRYLIKTRGQQVTLSCSPISGHRSVSWYQQTPGQGLQFLFEYFSETQRNKGNFPGRFSGRQFSNSRSEMNVSTLELGDSALYLCASSRLGVAGPTDTQYFGPGTRLTVL.

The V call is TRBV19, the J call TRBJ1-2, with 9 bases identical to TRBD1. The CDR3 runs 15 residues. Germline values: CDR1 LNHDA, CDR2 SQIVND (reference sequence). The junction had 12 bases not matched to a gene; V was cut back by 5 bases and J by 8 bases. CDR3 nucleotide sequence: TGTGCCAGTAGTCCGAGGGACAGGGTGATTGGCGGCTACACCTTC. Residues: CASSPRDRVIGGYTF.

CDR3: CASSPDRVGYNEQFF. For the CDR3, the DNA is TGTGCCAGCAGCCCCGACAGGGTCGGGTACAATGAGCAGTTCTTC. The chain recombines TRBV7-9 with TRBJ2-1; 7 positions match TRBD1. Germline values: CDR1 SEHNR, CDR2 FQNEAQ (reference sequence). J gave up 4 bases and V 5 bases, and 8 bases lay outside the gene matches. The CDR3 has 15 residues.

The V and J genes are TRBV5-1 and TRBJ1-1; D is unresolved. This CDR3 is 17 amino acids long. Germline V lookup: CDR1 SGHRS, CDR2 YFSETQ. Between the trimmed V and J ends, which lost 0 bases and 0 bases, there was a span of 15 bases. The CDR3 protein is CASSLDPPRGLNTEAFF. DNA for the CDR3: TGCGCCAGCAGCTTGGACCCCCCCCGGGGTCTGAACACTGAAGCTTTCTTT.

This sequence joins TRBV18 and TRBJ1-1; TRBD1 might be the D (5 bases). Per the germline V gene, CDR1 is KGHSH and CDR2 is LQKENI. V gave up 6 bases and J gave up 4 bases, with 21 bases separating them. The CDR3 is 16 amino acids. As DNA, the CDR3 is TGTGCCAGCTCCCGCAGGGATATCGGGTCGGGCACTGAAGCTTTCTTT. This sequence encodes CASSRRDIGSGTEAFF.

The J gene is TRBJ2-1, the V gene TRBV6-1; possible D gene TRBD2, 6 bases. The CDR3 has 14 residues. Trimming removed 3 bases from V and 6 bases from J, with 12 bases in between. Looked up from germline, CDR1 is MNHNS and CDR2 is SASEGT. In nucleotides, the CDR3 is TGTGCCAGCAGTGACTGGCGGGGCCTCAATGAGCAGTTCTTC. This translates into CASSDWRGLNEQFF.

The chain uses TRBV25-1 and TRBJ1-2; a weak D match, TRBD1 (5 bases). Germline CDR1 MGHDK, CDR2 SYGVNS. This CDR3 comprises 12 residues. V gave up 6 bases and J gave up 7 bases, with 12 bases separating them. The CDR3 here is CASRDSWSGYTF. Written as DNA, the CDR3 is TGTGCCAGCAGAGACAGTTGGAGTGGCTACACCTTC.

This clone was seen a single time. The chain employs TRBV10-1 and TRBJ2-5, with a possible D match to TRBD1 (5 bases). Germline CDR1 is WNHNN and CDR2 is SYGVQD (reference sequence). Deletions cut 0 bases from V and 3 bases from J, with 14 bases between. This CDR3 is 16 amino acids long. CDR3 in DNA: TGCGCCAGCAGTGAGTCTAGGCCGGCCAGGGAAGAGACCCAGTACTTC. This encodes CASSESRPAREETQYF.

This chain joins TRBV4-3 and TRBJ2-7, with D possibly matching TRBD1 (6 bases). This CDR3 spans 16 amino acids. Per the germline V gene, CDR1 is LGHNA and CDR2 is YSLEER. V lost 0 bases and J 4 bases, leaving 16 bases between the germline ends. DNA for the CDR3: TGCGCCAGCAGCCAAGATCGGGGACAAGTGAAGTACGAGCAGTACTTC. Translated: CASSQDRGQVKYEQYF.

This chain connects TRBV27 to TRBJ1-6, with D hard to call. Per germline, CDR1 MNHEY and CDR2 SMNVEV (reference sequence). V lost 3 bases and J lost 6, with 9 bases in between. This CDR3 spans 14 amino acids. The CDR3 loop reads CASSFRRSNSPLHF. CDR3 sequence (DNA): TGTGCCAGCAGTTTCCGCCGTAGTAATTCACCCCTCCACTTT.

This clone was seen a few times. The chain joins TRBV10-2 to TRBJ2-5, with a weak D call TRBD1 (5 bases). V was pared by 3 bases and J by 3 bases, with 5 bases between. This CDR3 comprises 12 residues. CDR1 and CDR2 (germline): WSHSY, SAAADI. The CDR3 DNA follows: TGCGCCAGCAGTGAAGGGGAAGAGACCCAGTACTTC. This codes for CASSEGEETQYF.

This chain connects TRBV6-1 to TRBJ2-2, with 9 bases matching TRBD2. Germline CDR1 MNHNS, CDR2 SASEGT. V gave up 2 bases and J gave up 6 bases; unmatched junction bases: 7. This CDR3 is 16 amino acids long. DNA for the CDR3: TGTGCCAGCAGTGAAAGGGCGGCGGGAGGGGCCGGGGAGCTGTTTTTT. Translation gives CASSERAAGGAGELFF.

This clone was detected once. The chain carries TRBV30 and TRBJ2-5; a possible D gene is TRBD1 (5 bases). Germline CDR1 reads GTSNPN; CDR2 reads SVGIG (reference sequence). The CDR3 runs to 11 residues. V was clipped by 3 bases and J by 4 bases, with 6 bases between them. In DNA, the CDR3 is TGTGCCTGGAGGCAGGGAGAGACCCAGTACTTC. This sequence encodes CAWRQGETQYF.